Reported below is one TCR beta chain. Its antigen remains unknown. There are 14 residues in the CDR3. V lost 4 bases to trimming and J lost 6 bases, with 16 bases between them. CDR1 is SGHAT, CDR2 FQNNGV, per germline. The data were taken from a study of shared clonotypes between healthy human individuals. Naive CD8 cells lacked CD45RO, underwent positive selection for CCR7 and left out terminally differentiated effector memory CD45RA+ cells. Study-wide results and limits: Investigators expected sequencing depth to affect clonotype sharing among donors.

Assay: immunoSEQ multiplex PCR; the TCRdb copy retains only in-frame clones and omits some. The profile shows hundreds of thousands of clones, over 90% of them singletons. The TCR originated in a man aged 30-40 years in good health. Sequencing was done on a sample of naive CD8+ T cells sorted from blood. The rearrangement uses TRBV11-2 and TRBJ2-7; the D gene is possibly TRBD2 (6 bases). The CDR3 loop is CASSSISGWVEQYF. Here the CDR3 DNA reads TGTGCCAGCAGCTCCATTAGCGGCTGGGTCGAGCAGTACTTC.